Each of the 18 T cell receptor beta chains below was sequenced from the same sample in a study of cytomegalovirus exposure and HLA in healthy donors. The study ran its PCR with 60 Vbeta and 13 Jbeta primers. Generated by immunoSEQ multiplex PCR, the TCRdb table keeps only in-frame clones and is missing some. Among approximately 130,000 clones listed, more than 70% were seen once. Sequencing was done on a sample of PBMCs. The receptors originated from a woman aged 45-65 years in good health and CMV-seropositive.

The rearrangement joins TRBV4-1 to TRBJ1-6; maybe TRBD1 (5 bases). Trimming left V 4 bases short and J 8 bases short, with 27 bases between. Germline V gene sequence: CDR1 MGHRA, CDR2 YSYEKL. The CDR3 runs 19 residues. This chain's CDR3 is CASSPLAGRNGISDSPLHF. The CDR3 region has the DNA TGCGCCAGCAGCCCCCTGGCGGGGCGGAACGGGATCTCGGATTCACCCCTCCACTTT.

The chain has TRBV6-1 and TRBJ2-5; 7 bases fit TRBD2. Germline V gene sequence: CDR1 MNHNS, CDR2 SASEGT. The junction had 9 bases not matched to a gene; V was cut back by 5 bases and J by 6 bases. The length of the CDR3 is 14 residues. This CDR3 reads CASSQRGARKTQYF. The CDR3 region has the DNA TGTGCCAGCAGTCAGCGGGGTGCCAGAAAGACCCAGTACTTC.

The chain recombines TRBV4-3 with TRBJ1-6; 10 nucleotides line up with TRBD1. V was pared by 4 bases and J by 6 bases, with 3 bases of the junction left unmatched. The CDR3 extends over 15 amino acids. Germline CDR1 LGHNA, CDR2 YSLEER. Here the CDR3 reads CASSPRTGGNSPLHF. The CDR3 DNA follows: TGCGCCAGCAGCCCCCGGACAGGGGGTAATTCACCCCTCCACTTT.

Here the CDR3 reads CAWNVNRGGELFF. The DNA for the CDR3 is TGTGCCTGGAACGTAAACCGGGGGGGGGAGCTGTTTTTT. The V call is TRBV30, the J call TRBJ2-2, with D maybe TRBD2 (6 bases). The CDR3 runs 13 residues. V dropped 4 bases and J dropped 8 bases, with 14 bases sitting between them. CDR1 GTSNPN and CDR2 SVGIG come from the germline V gene (reference sequence). The entire variable domain, with the rest obtained from reference TRBV30 and TRBJ2-2, is as follows: SQTIHQWPATLVQPVGSPLSLECTVEGTSNPNLYWYRQAAGRGLQLLFYSVGIGQISSEVPQNLSASRPQDRQFILSSKKLLLSDSGFYLCAWNVNRGGELFFGEGSRLTVL.

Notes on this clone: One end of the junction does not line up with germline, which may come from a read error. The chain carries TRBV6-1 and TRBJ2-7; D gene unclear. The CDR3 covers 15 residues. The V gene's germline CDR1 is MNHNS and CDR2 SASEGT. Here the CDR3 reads CASSEDPDTFYEQYF. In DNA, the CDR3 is TGTGCCAGCAGCGAAGATCCCGACACCTTCTACGAGCAGTACTTC.

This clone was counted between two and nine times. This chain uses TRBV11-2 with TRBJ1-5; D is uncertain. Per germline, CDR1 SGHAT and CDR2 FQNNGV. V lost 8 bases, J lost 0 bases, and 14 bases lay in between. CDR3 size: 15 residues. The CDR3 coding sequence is TGTGCCAGCTCCCTGGGCCCACATAGCAATCAGCCCCAGCATTTT. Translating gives CASSLGPHSNQPQHF.

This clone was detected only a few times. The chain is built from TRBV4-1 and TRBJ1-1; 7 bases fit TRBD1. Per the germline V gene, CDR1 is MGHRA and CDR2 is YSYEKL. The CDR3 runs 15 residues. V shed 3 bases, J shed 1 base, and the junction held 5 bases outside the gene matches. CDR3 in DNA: TGCGCCAGCAGCCACAGGGGGTCCTCGAACACTGAAGCTTTCTTT. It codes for CASSHRGSSNTEAFF.

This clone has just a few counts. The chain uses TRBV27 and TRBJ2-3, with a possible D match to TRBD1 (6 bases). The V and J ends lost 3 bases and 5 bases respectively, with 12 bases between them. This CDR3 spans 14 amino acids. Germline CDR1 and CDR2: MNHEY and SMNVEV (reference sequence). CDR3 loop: CASSFRGMGDTQYF. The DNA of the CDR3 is TGTGCCAGCAGTTTCAGGGGAATGGGAGATACGCAGTATTTT.

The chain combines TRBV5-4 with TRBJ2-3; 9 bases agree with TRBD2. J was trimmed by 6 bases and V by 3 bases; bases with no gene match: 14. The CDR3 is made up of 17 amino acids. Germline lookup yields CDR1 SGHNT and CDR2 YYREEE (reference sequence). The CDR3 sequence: CASSSEVTGGGADTQYF. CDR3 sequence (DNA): TGTGCCAGCAGCTCGGAGGTTACGGGCGGGGGGGCGGATACGCAGTATTTT.

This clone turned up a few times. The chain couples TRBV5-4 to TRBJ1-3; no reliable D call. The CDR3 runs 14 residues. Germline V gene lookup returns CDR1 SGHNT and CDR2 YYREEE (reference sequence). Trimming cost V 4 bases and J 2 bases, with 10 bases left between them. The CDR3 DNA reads TGTGCCAGCAGCCTGTGGGAGGCTGGAAACACCATATATTTT. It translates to CASSLWEAGNTIYF.

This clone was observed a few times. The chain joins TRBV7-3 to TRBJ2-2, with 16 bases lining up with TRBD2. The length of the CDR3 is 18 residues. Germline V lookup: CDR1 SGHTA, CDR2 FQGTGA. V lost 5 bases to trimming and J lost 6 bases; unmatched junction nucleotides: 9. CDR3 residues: CASSPRGLAGGLSGELFF. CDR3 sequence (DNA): TGTGCCAGCAGCCCCAGGGGACTAGCGGGGGGGCTGTCCGGGGAGCTGTTTTTT.

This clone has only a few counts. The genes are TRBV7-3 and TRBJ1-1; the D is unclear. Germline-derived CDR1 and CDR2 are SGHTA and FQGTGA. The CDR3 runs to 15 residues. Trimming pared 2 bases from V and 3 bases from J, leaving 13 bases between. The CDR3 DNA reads TGTGCCAGCAGCTTATACGGAGGTGGGGACACTGAAGCTTTCTTT. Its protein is CASSLYGGGDTEAFF.

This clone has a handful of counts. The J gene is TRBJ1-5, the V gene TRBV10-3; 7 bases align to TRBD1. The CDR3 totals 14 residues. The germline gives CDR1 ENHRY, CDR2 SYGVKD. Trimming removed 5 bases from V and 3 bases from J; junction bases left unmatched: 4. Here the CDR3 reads CAISRDSLNQPQHF. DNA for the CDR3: TGTGCCATCAGTAGGGACAGCCTCAATCAGCCCCAGCATTTT.

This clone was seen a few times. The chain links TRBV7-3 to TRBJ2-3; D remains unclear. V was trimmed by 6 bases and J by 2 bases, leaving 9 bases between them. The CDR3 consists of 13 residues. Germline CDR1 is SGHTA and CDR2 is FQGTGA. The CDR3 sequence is CASSWPDTDTQYF. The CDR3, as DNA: TGTGCCAGCAGTTGGCCTGACACAGATACGCAGTATTTT.

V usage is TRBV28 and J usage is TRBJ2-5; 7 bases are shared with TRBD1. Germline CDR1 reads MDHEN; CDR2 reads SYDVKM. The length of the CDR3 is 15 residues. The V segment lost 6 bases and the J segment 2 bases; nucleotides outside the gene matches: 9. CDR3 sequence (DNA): TGTGCCAGCAGCCTGGGGACAGTTGGGCAAGAGACCCAGTACTTC. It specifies CASSLGTVGQETQYF. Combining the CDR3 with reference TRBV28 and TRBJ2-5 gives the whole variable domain DVKVTQSSRYLVKRTGEKVFLECVQDMDHENMFWYRQDPGLGLRLIYFSYDVKMKEKGDIPEGYSVSREKKERFSLILESASTNQTSMYLCASSLGTVGQETQYFGPGTRLLVL.

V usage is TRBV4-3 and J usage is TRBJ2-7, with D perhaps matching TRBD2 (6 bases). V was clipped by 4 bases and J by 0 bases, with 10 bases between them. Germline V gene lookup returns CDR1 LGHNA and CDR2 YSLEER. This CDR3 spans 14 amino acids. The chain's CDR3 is CASSPRDSSYEQYF. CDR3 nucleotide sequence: TGCGCCAGCAGCCCTCGGGACTCCTCCTACGAGCAGTACTTC.

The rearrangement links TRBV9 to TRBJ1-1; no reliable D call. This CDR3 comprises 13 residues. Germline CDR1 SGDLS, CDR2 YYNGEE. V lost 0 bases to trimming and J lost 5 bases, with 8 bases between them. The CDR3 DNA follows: TGTGCCAGCAGCGTAGCTCTCGGTACTGAAGCTTTCTTT. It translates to CASSVALGTEAFF.

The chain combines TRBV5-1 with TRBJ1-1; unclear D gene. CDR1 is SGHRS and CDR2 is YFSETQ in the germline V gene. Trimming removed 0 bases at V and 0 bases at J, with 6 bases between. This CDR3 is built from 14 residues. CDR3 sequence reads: CASSLVAVNTEAFF. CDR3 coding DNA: TGCGCCAGCAGCTTGGTCGCGGTGAACACTGAAGCTTTCTTT.